This passage covers 30 T cell receptor beta chains from one sample sequenced in a study of blood T cell repertoires in COVID-19. Profiling relied on immunoSEQ multiplex PCR, and the TCRdb table lists in-frame clones only, not all of them. The data hold roughly 140,000 clones, with roughly nine tenths observed a single time. Specimen: peripheral blood. These receptors were collected from a woman in her sixties or seventies with active COVID-19.

V and J are TRBV27 and TRBJ2-1; D remains unclear. The V end lost 5 bases, the J end lost 1 base, and 24 bases lay between the germline ends. This CDR3 contains 19 residues. Per germline, CDR1 MNHEY and CDR2 SMNVEV (reference sequence). The CDR3 sequence is CASSRLEALRSLSYNEQFF. The CDR3 DNA is TGTGCCAGCAGTCGGCTAGAGGCGCTTCGTTCTCTATCCTACAATGAGCAGTTCTTC.

The V and J genes are TRBV4-1 and TRBJ1-6; tentatively, D is TRBD1 (5 bases). Germline CDR1 is MGHRA and CDR2 is YSYEKL. The CDR3 extends over 16 amino acids. Trimming cost V 1 base and J 9 bases, with 16 bases left between them. Here the CDR3 DNA reads TGCGCCAGCAGCCAAGCCATTAGGCAGGGAGGTTCACCCCTCCACTTT. Amino acids: CASSQAIRQGGSPLHF.

A word on this clone: Sequence at one end of the junction differs from germline and may be a read error. The CDR3 DNA reads TGTGCCAGCAGTGACTCCGGGACTTTCCACGATACGCAGTATTTT. Its translation is CASSDSGTFHDTQYF. The chain is built from TRBV6-5 and TRBJ2-3; tentative D call: TRBD2 (6 bases). The CDR3 contains 15 residues. Germline loops: CDR1 MNHEY, CDR2 SVGAGI.

The chain couples TRBV11-2 to TRBJ2-5; no reliable D call. The V gene's germline CDR1 is SGHAT and CDR2 FQNNGV. This CDR3 region has 11 residues. Between the trimmed V and J ends, which lost 8 bases and 5 bases, there was a span of 9 bases. CDR3 in amino acids: CASRHQETQYF. The CDR3 DNA follows: TGTGCCAGCCGACATCAGGAGACCCAGTACTTC.

The J gene is TRBJ1-1, the V gene TRBV10-1, with D possibly being TRBD1 (5 bases). The germline V and J ends were trimmed by 3 bases and 3 bases, with 17 bases remaining between them. The CDR3 runs 16 residues. Germline-derived CDR1 and CDR2 are WNHNN and SYGVQD (reference sequence). CDR3 nucleotide sequence: TGCGCCAGCAGTGACGACGGGGGAAGGGCCTACACTGAAGCTTTCTTT. It encodes CASSDDGGRAYTEAFF.

This sequence joins TRBV5-6 and TRBJ1-6; D remains ambiguous. There are 14 residues in the CDR3. CDR1 is SGHDT and CDR2 is YYEEEE in the germline V gene. V lost 9 bases to trimming and J lost 9 bases, with 19 bases between them. This CDR3 is CATNSRGGLSPLHF. CDR3 in DNA: TGTGCCACCAACAGCCGGGGAGGGCTTTCACCCCTCCACTTT.

Here the CDR3 DNA reads TGTGCCAGCAGCCCGAACCAGGGTTTAGCCCAGCATTTT. As protein: CASSPNQGLAQHF. The chain employs TRBV6-2 or TRBV6-3 and TRBJ1-5; the D gene is possibly TRBD1 (5 bases). The length of the CDR3 is 13 residues. V lost 6 bases to trimming and J lost 11 bases, with 17 bases between them. Germline V lookup: CDR1 MNHEY, CDR2 SVGEGT.

This rearrangement joins TRBV3-1 (or the pseudogene TRBV3-2) to TRBJ2-3; 14 positions match TRBD2. The CDR3 covers 18 residues. Germline CDR1 reads LGHDT; CDR2 reads YNNKEL (reference sequence). J was trimmed by 0 bases and V by 2 bases; bases with no gene match: 4. CDR3 loop: CASSQRLAGGPSTDTQYF. Written as DNA, the CDR3 is TGTGCCAGCAGCCAACGACTAGCGGGAGGGCCAAGCACAGATACGCAGTATTTT.

The chain carries TRBV6-5 and TRBJ2-3; D might be TRBD2 (5 bases). In germline, CDR1 is MNHEY, CDR2 SVGAGI. The CDR3 loop spans 15 amino acids. V was pared by 0 bases and J by 0 bases, with 7 bases between. The CDR3 here is CASSYSGGSTDTQYF. CDR3 nucleotides: TGTGCCAGCAGTTACTCGGGCGGGAGCACAGATACGCAGTATTTT.

This chain joins TRBV10-2 and TRBJ1-5; TRBD1 might be the D (6 bases). CDR3 length: 16 amino acids. Deletions cut 4 bases from V and 4 bases from J, with 17 bases between. Germline V gives CDR1 WSHSY, CDR2 SAAADI. CDR3 sequence: CASSGGRQATNQPQHF. The CDR3 bases are TGCGCCAGCAGTGGAGGGAGACAGGCTACGAATCAGCCCCAGCATTTT.

This clone showed up just once. This rearrangement joins TRBV7-3 to TRBJ1-1, with D possibly TRBD1 on 6 matching bases. Trimming shortened V by 5 bases and J by 11 bases, and 21 bases separated the two germline ends. The CDR3 loop spans 14 amino acids. Germline CDR1 and CDR2: SGHTA and FQGTGA. The CDR3 coding sequence is TGTGCCAGCAGCCCCCAGGCGGGGGGCGCTGGGGCTTTCTTT. Translated, it gives CASSPQAGGAGAFF.

This sequence joins TRBV19 and TRBJ1-5, with 9 positions matching TRBD1. Unmatched junction bases numbered 9, after V lost 10 bases and J lost 5 bases. The CDR3 spans 14 residues. Germline CDR1 and CDR2: LNHDA and SQIVND (reference sequence). The CDR3 loop reads CATVPGQGDQPQHF. The CDR3 nucleotides are TGTGCCACCGTCCCGGGACAGGGCGATCAGCCCCAGCATTTT.

The chain uses TRBV23-1 and TRBJ2-1; 8 bases are shared with TRBD1. TRBV23-1 falls under the ORF class, with uncertain function. The CDR3 totals 14 residues. With 2 bases clipped from V and 3 bases from J, the junction kept 0 bases outside the gene matches. Written as DNA, the CDR3 is TGCGCCAGCAGTCAAGGGACAGGCTACAATGAGCAGTTCTTC. Its translation: CASSQGTGYNEQFF.

The chain employs TRBV28 and TRBJ1-3; D uncertain. CDR3 length: 14 residues. In germline, CDR1 is MDHEN, CDR2 SYDVKM. V lost 6 bases, J lost 4 bases, and 13 bases lay in between. In nucleotides, the CDR3 is TGTGCCAGCAGACTAATGACCGGGGGAAACACCATATATTTT. Its translation is CASRLMTGGNTIYF.

The sample holds one count of this clone. The rearrangement joins TRBV6-5 to TRBJ1-5; the match to TRBD1 covers 9 bases. V lost 6 bases to trimming and J lost 14 bases; unmatched junction nucleotides: 14. The CDR3 runs to 14 residues. Germline loops: CDR1 MNHEY, CDR2 SVGAGI. The DNA of the CDR3 is TGTGCCAGCAGCCAAAGACAGGGGGGGGTGAAGGAGCATTTT. Translated, it gives CASSQRQGGVKEHF.

In nucleotides, the CDR3 is TGCGCCAGCAGTCGCCGACTAGCGGGAACCGGGGGGGGTCTCGAGCAGTACTTC. Translated: CASSRRLAGTGGGLEQYF. The V and J genes are TRBV10-2 and TRBJ2-7; 11 bases match TRBD2. This CDR3 spans 18 amino acids. Germline V gene sequence: CDR1 WSHSY, CDR2 SAAADI. Unmatched junction bases numbered 18, after V lost 5 bases and J lost 6 bases.

V is TRBV3-1 (or the pseudogene TRBV3-2) and J is TRBJ2-7; D might be TRBD1 (6 bases). V was shortened by 4 bases and J by 0 bases, with 10 bases between the two germline ends. CDR3 length equals 14 residues. Per the germline V gene, CDR1 is LGHDT and CDR2 is YNNKEL (reference sequence). CDR3 loop: CASSLRDTSYEQYF. Here the CDR3 DNA reads TGTGCCAGCAGCCTCCGGGACACCTCCTACGAGCAGTACTTC.

Worth noting for this clone: Germline is not matched at one junction end, which may reflect a read error. This sequence joins TRBV6-2 or TRBV6-3 and TRBJ2-3; 11 positions match TRBD2. Germline assignment: CDR1 MNHEY and CDR2 SVGEGT. This CDR3 spans 17 amino acids. The CDR3 coding sequence is TGTGCCAGCAGCTACTCAGGACTAGCGGGTCACACAGATACGCAGTATTTT. It specifies CASSYSGLAGHTDTQYF.

The chain carries TRBV28 and TRBJ2-5; weak D call: TRBD2 (5 bases). CDR1 is MDHEN and CDR2 is SYDVKM in the germline V gene. This CDR3 spans 14 amino acids. V lost 7 bases to trimming and J lost 5 bases, with 17 bases between them. Written as DNA, the CDR3 is TGTGCCAGCACCGACGTCGGGGTCGTGGAGACCCAGTACTTC. This sequence encodes CASTDVGVVETQYF.

This rearrangement joins TRBV19 to TRBJ1-2; no clear D. CDR1 and CDR2 from the germline V gene are LNHDA and SQIVND (reference sequence). V was shortened by 6 bases and J by 4 bases, with 12 bases between the two germline ends. This CDR3 region has 13 residues. The CDR3 here is CASSASLLYGYTF. The CDR3 DNA follows: TGTGCCAGTAGCGCTAGCCTCCTCTATGGCTACACCTTC.

This sequence joins TRBV5-6 and TRBJ1-5, with TRBD1 identical over 8 bases. Germline CDR1 is SGHDT and CDR2 is YYEEEE. The trim removed 4 bases at V and 9 bases at J, leaving 3 bases unmatched. CDR3 length equals 12 residues. The CDR3 sequence: CASSRTGRPQHF. CDR3 DNA sequence: TGTGCCAGCAGCCGGACAGGGAGGCCCCAGCATTTT.

This clone is a singleton in its sample. This rearrangement joins TRBV4-3 to TRBJ2-6; D gene ambiguous. Trimming left V 0 bases short and J 4 bases short, with 10 bases between. The CDR3 is 16 amino acids. Germline assignment: CDR1 LGHNA and CDR2 YSLEER. The CDR3 DNA follows: TGCGCCAGCAGCCAAGATTGGCTCCCGGGGGCCAACGTCCTGACTTTC. As protein: CASSQDWLPGANVLTF.

The chain is built from TRBV7-3 and TRBJ2-3, with TRBD2 identical over 8 bases. Per the germline V gene, CDR1 is SGHTA and CDR2 is FQGTGA. With V trimmed by 5 bases and J by 1 base, 11 bases remained unmatched. The CDR3 runs 17 residues. The CDR3: CASSTPSGLGGTDTQYF. The CDR3 DNA sequence: TGTGCCAGCAGCACACCGTCGGGACTAGGGGGCACAGATACGCAGTATTTT.

The genes are TRBV19 and TRBJ2-1, with TRBD1 matching 7 bases. Germline CDR1 LNHDA, CDR2 SQIVND (reference sequence). Losses at the gene ends were 4 bases for V and 0 bases for J; bases not matched to a gene: 12. The CDR3 runs to 18 residues. CDR3 loop: CASSRNPTGMGSYNEQFF. The CDR3 bases are TGTGCCAGTAGTAGAAATCCGACAGGGATGGGCTCCTACAATGAGCAGTTCTTC.

The chain employs TRBV11-2 and TRBJ1-5, with a possible D match to TRBD1 (5 bases). CDR3 size: 15 residues. Trimming left V 2 bases short and J 5 bases short, with 13 bases between. CDR1 is SGHAT and CDR2 is FQNNGV in the germline V gene. The CDR3 protein is CASSLLGGGDQPQHF. The CDR3 bases are TGTGCCAGCAGCTTATTGGGGGGAGGGGATCAGCCCCAGCATTTT. Full variable domain (remainder filled in from reference TRBV11-2 and TRBJ1-5): EAGVAQSPRYKIIEKRQSVAFWCNPISGHATLYWYQQILGQGPKLLIQFQNNGVVDDSQLPKDRFSAERLKGVDSTLKIQPAKLEDSAVYLCASSLLGGGDQPQHFGDGTRLSIL.

The V and J genes are TRBV9 and TRBJ2-4; D uncertain. Between the trimmed V and J ends, which lost 7 bases and 0 bases, there was a span of 11 bases. Germline V lookup: CDR1 SGDLS, CDR2 YYNGEE. This CDR3 has 14 residues. CDR3 residues: CASGRGVAKNIQYF. In nucleotides, the CDR3 is TGTGCCAGCGGAAGAGGAGTAGCCAAAAACATTCAGTACTTC. Supplemented by reference TRBV9 and TRBJ2-4, the full variable domain reads DSGVTQTPKHLITATGQRVTLRCSPRSGDLSVYWYQQSLDQGLQFLIQYYNGEERAKGNILERFSAQQFPDLHSELNLSSLELGDSALYFCASGRGVAKNIQYFGAGTRLSVL.

CDR3 in DNA: TGTGCCAGCAGACAAGCCCCCGGGAGACTCTATGGCTACACCTTC. This sequence encodes CASRQAPGRLYGYTF. The J gene is TRBJ1-2, the V gene TRBV2; D uncertain. Trimming took 6 bases from V and 4 from J, leaving 18 bases between them. CDR1 is SNHLY and CDR2 is FYNNEI in the germline V gene. This CDR3 is built from 15 residues.

V is TRBV28 and J is TRBJ2-5; TRBD2 matches 8 bases. This CDR3 has 15 residues. Per the germline V gene, CDR1 is MDHEN and CDR2 is SYDVKM. V shed 6 bases, J shed 5 bases, and the junction held 11 bases outside the gene matches. CDR3 nucleotide sequence: TGTGCCAGCAGCCCCCTGGGAGCGGGAGAGGAGACCCAGTACTTC. Amino acids: CASSPLGAGEETQYF.

This chain uses TRBV7-9 with TRBJ2-7; D possibly corresponds to TRBD2 (6 bases). V gave up 1 base and J gave up 2 bases, with 15 bases separating them. This CDR3 has 16 residues. The germline V gene encodes CDR1 SEHNR and CDR2 FQNEAQ (reference sequence). CDR3 residues: CASSLGRGTFAYEQYF. The CDR3 DNA sequence: TGTGCCAGCAGCTTAGGGCGGGGAACGTTTGCCTACGAGCAGTACTTC.

The V and J genes are TRBV6-5 and TRBJ1-2; 7 bases line up with TRBD1. Germline V lookup: CDR1 MNHEY, CDR2 SVGAGI. V shed 6 bases, J shed 3 bases, and the junction held 10 bases outside the gene matches. The CDR3 is 15 amino acids. DNA of the CDR3: TGTGCCAGCAGAAATCCGGTAACAGGGGACTATGGCTACACCTTC. Translation: CASRNPVTGDYGYTF.